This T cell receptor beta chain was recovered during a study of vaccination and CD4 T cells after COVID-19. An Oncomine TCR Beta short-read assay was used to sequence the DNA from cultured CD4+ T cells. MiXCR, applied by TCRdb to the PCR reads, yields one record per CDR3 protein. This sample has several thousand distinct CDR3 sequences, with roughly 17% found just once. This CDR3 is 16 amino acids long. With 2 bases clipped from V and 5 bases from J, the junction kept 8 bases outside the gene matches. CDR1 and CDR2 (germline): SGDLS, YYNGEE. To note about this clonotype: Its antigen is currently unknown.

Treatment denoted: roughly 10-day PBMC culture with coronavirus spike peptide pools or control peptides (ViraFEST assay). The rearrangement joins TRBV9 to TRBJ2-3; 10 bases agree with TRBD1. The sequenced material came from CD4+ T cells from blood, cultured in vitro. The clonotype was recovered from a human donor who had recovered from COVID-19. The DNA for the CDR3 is TGTGCCAGCAGCGTCCGGGACAGGGGCACAGGAGATACGCAGTATTTT. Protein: CASSVRDRGTGDTQYF.